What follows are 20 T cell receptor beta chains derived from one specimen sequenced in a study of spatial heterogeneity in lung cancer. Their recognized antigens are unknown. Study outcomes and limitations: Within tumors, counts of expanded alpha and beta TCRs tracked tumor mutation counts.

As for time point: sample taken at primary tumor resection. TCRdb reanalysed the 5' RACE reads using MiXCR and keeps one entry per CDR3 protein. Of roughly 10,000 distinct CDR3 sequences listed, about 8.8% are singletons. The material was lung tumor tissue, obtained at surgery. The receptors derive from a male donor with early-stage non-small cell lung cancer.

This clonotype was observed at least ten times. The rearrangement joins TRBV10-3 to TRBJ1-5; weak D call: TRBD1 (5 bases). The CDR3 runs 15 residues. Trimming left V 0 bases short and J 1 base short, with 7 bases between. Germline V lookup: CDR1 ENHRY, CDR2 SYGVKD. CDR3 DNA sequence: TGTGCCATCAGTGAGTCGAGGGGAAGCAATCAGCCCCAGCATTTT. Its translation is CAISESRGSNQPQHF.

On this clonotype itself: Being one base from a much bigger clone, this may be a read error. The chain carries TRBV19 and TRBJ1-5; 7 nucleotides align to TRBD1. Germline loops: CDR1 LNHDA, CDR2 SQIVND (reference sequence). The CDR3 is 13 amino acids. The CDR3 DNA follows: TGTACCAGCCGCGACAGGGCTGCTCAGCCCCAGCATTTT. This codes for CTSRDRAAQPQHF.

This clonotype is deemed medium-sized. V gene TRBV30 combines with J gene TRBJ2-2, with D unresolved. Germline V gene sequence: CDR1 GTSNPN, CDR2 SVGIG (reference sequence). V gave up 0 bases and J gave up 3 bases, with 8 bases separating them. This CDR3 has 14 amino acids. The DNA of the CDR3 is TGTGCCTGGAGTGTAAACTACTACACCGGGGAGCTGTTTTTT. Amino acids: CAWSVNYYTGELFF.

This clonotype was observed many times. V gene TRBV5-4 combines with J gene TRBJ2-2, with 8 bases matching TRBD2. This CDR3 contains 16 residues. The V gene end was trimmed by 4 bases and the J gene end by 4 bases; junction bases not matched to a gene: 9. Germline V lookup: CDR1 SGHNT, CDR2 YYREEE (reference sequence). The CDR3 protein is CASSPGGEQGTGELFF. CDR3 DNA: TGTGCCAGCAGCCCGGGAGGGGAACAAGGCACCGGGGAGCTGTTTTTT.

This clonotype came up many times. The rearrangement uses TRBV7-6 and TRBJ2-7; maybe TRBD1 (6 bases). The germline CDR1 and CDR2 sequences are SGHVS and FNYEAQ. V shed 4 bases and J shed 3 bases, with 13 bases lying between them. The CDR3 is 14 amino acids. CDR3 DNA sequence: TGTGCCAGCAGCTCAACAGGGTTGGTCTACGAGCAGTACTTC. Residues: CASSSTGLVYEQYF. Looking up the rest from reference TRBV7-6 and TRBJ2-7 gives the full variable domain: GAGVSQSPRYKVTKRGQDVALRCDPISGHVSLYWYRQALGQGPEFLTYFNYEAQQDKSGLPNDRFSAERPEGSISTLTIQRTEQRDSAMYRCASSSTGLVYEQYFGPGTRLTVT.

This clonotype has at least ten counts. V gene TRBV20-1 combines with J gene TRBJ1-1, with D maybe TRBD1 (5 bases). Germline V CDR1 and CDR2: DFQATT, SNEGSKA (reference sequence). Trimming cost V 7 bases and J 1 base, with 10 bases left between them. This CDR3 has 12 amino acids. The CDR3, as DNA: TGCAGTGTCAATACAGGGAACACTGAAGCTTTCTTT. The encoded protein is CSVNTGNTEAFF.

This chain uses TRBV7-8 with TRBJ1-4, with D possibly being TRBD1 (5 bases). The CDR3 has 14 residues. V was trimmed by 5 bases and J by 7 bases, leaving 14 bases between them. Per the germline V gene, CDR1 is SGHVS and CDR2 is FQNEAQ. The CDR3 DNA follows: TGTGCCAGCAGCCCGTGGGGCAGTCTTGAAAAACTGTTTTTT. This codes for CASSPWGSLEKLFF.

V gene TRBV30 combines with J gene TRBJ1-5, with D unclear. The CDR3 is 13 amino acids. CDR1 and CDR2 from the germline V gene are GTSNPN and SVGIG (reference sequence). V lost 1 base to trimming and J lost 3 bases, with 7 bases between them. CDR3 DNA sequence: TGTGCCTGGAGTGCCGACCCCAATCAGCCCCAGCATTTT. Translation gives CAWSADPNQPQHF. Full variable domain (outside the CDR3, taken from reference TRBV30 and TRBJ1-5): SQTIHQWPATLVQPVGSPLSLECTVEGTSNPNLYWYRQAAGRGLQLLFYSVGIGQISSEVPQNLSASRPQDRQFILSSKKLLLSDSGFYLCAWSADPNQPQHFGDGTRLSIL.

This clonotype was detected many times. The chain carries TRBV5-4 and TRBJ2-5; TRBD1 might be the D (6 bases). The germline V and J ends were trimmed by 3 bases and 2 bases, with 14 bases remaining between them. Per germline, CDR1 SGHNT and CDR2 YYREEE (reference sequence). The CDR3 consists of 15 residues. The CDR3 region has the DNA TGTGCCAGCAGCTGGGGGACACCTAGTCAAGAGACCCAGTACTTC. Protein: CASSWGTPSQETQYF.

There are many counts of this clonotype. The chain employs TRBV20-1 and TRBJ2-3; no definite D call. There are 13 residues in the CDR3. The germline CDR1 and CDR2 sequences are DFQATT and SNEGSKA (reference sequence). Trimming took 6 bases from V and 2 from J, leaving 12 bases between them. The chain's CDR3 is CSARKGNTDTQYF. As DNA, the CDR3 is TGCAGTGCCCGAAAGGGCAACACAGATACGCAGTATTTT.

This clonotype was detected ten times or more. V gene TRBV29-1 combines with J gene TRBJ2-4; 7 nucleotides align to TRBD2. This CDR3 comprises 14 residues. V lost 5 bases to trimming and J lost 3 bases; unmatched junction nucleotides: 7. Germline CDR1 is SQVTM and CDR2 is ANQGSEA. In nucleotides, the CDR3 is TGCAGCGTTCAGACTAGCCGGGGCAAAAACATTCAGTACTTC. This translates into CSVQTSRGKNIQYF.

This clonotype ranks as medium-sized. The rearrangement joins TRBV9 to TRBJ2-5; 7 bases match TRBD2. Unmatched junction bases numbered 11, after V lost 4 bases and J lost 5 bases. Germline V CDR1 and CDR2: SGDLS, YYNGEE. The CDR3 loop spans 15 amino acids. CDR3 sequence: CASSLEGAGKETQYF. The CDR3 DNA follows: TGTGCCAGCAGCCTGGAGGGAGCGGGGAAGGAGACCCAGTACTTC.

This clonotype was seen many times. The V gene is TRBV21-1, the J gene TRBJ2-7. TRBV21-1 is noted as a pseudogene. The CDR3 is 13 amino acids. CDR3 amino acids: CASSRGWTYEQYF. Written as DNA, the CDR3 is TGTGCCAGCAGCAGAGGATGGACCTACGAGCAGTACTTC.

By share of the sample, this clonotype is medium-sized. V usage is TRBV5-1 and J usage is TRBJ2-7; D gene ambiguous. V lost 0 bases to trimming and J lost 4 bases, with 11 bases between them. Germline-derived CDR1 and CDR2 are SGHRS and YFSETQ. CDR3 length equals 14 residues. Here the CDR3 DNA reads TGCGCCAGCAGCTTGGCCAGAAGTAGTTACGAGCAGTACTTC. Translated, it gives CASSLARSSYEQYF.

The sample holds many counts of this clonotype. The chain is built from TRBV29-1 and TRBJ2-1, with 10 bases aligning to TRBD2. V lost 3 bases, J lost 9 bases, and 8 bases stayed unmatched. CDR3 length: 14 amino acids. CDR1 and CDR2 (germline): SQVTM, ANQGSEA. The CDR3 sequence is CSVDWSSGGLEQFF. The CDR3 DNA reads TGCAGCGTTGATTGGTCTAGCGGGGGCCTTGAGCAGTTCTTC.

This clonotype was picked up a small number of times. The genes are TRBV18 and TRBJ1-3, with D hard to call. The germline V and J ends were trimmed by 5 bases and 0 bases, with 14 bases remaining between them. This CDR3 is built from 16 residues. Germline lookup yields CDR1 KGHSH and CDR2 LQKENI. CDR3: CASSSIGLTSGNTIYF. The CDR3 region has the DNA TGTGCCAGCTCATCCATAGGCCTTACCTCTGGAAACACCATATATTTT.

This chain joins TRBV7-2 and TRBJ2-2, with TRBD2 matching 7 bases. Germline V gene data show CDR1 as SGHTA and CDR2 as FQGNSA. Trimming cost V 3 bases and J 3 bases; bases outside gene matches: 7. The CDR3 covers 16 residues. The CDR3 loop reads CASSLGLAADTGELFF. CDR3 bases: TGTGCCAGCAGCTTGGGTCTAGCGGCGGACACCGGGGAGCTGTTTTTT.

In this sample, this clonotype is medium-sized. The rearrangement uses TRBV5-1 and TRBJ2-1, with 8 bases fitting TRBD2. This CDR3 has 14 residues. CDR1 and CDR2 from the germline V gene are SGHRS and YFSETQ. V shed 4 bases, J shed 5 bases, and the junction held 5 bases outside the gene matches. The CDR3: CASSPRGGNNEQFF. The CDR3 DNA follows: TGCGCCAGCAGCCCCCGGGGGGGAAACAATGAGCAGTTCTTC.

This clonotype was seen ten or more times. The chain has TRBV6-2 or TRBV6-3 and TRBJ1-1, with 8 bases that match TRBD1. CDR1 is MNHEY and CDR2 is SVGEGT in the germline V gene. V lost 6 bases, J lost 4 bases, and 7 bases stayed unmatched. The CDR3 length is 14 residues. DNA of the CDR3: TGTGCCAGCAGACCCGGACAGGGATTCACTGAAGCTTTCTTT. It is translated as CASRPGQGFTEAFF.

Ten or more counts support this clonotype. CDR3 protein: CSVEFRDRQETQYF. The CDR3 DNA reads TGCAGTGTCGAGTTCCGGGACAGACAAGAGACCCAGTACTTC. This rearrangement joins TRBV20-1 to TRBJ2-5, with 7 bases that match TRBD1. The CDR3 spans 14 residues. The germline gives CDR1 DFQATT, CDR2 SNEGSKA (reference sequence). The J segment lost 2 bases and the V segment lost 7 bases, leaving 10 bases of the junction unmatched.